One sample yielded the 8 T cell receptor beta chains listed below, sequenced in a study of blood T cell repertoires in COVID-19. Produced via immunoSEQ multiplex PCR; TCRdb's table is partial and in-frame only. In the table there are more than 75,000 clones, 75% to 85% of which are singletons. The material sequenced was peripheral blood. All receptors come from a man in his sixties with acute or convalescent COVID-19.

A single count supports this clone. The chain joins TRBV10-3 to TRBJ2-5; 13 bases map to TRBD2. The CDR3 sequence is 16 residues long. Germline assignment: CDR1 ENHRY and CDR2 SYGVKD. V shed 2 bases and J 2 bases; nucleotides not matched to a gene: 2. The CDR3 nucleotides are TGTGCCATCAGTGAGGGACTAGCGGGGGCTCAAGAGACCCAGTACTTC. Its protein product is CAISEGLAGAQETQYF.

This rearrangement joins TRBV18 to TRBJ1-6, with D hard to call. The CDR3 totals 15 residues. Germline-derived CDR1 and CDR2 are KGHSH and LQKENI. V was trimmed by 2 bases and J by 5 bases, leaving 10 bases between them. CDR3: CASSPRPLDNSPLHF. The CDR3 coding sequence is TGTGCCAGCTCACCAAGGCCTCTAGATAATTCACCCCTCCACTTT. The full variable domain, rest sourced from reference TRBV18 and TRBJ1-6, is NAGVMQNPRHLVRRRGQEARLRCSPMKGHSHVYWYRQLPEEGLKFMVYLQKENIIDESGMPKERFSAEFPKEGPSILRIQQVVRGDSAAYFCASSPRPLDNSPLHFGNGTRLTVT.

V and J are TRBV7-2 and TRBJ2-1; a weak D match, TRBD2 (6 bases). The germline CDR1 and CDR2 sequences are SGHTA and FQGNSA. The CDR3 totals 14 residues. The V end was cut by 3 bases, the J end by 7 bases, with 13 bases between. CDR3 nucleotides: TGTGCCAGCAGCTTTGGGGGGTCGGGGAATGAGCAGTTCTTC. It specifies CASSFGGSGNEQFF.

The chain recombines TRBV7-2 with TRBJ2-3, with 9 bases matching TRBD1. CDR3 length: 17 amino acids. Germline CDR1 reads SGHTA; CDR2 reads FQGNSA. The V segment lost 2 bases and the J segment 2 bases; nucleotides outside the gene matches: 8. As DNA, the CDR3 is TGTGCCAGCAGCTTAAACCACAGGGGGCCGGCCACAGATACGCAGTATTTT. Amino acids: CASSLNHRGPATDTQYF. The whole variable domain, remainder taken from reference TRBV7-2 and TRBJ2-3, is GAGVSQSPSNKVTEKGKDVELRCDPISGHTALYWYRQSLGQGLEFLIYFQGNSAPDKSGLPSDRFSAERTGGSVSTLTIQRTQQEDSAVYLCASSLNHRGPATDTQYFGPGTRLTVL.

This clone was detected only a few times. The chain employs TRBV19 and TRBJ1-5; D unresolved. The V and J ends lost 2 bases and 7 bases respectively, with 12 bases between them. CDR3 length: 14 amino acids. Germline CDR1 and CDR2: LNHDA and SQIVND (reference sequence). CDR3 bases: TGTGCCAGTAGTATACGCTTTTCTGGCCAGCCCCAGCATTTT. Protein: CASSIRFSGQPQHF.

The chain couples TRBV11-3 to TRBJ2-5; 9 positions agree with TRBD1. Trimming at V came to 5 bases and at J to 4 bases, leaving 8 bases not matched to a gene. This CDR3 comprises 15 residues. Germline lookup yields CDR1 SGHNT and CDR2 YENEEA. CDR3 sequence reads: CASSLRQGGPETQYF. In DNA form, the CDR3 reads TGTGCCAGCAGCCTCCGACAGGGGGGACCAGAGACCCAGTACTTC.

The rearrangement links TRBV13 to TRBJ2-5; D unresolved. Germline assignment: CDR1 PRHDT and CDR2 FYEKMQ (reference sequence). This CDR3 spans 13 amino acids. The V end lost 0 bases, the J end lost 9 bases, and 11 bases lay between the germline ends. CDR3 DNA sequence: TGTGCCAGCAGCTTAGGCCGTTTTGGGCCCCAGTACTTC. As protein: CASSLGRFGPQYF.

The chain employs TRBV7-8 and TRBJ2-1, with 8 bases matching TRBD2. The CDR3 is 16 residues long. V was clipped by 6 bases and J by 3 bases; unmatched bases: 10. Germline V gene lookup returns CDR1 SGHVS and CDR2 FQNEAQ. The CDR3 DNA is TGTGCCAGCAGGGATTCGAGGACTAGCCTCTACAATGAGCAGTTCTTC. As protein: CASRDSRTSLYNEQFF.